This T cell receptor beta chain is drawn from a study of cytomegalovirus exposure and HLA in healthy donors. CDR3 length: 18 amino acids. The trim removed 3 bases at V and 4 bases at J, leaving 7 bases unmatched. Germline-derived CDR1 and CDR2 are SGHVS and FNYEAQ. The PCR contained 60 Vbeta and 13 Jbeta primers. Clones were sequenced by immunoSEQ multiplex PCR, and TCRdb holds only the in-frame ones, with some missing. The top ten clones hold approximately 9% of a sample with more than 95,000 clones, 80% of them seen once. The TCR was taken from a man aged 30 to 45 in good health and CMV-seropositive. The chain joins TRBV7-6 to TRBJ2-3; 16 bases are a match to TRBD2. The sequenced sample consisted of PBMCs. Written as DNA, the CDR3 is TGTGCCAGCAGCTTGGGACTAGCGGGGGGGAGTGCGGCAGATACGCAGTATTTT. Its translation: CASSLGLAGGSAADTQYF.